The following is a T cell receptor beta chain sequence with its context. What it binds is not known. This entry is derived from a study of cytomegalovirus exposure and HLA in healthy donors. PCR employed 60 Vbeta and 13 Jbeta primers. TCRdb keeps only in-frame clones here, not all; method: immunoSEQ multiplex PCR. The sample holds under 150,000 clones; about 84% are singletons and the top ten take roughly 6.2%. General study points: Later analysis demonstrated an association between a missense DCLRE1C variant and TCR beta V- and J-gene trimming. Common viral pathogens seemed, in a later analysis, to connect with several of the most significant clusters.

The sequencing sample was made of PBMCs. The clonotype comes from a woman aged 40 to 50 in good health and CMV-seropositive.

CDR3 loop: CAIRPLGELYNEQFF. CDR3 DNA sequence: TGTGCCATCAGACCTCTCGGGGAACTCTACAATGAGCAGTTCTTC. The chain uses TRBV10-3 and TRBJ2-1; weak D call: TRBD2 (5 bases). Per the germline V gene, CDR1 is ENHRY and CDR2 is SYGVKD. Trimming shortened V by 6 bases and J by 3 bases, and 15 bases separated the two germline ends. The CDR3 extends over 15 amino acids.